These T cell receptor beta chains were read from a single sample in a study of follicular helper T cells after annual influenza vaccination. Using immunoSEQ multiplex PCR, the repertoire was profiled, and TCRdb retains in-frame clones only, with some absent. Among 4,000 to 5,500 clones, approximately 86% were seen once, and the ten largest hold approximately 1.1%. Sample: CXCR5+ CD38- circulating T follicular helper cells from blood, taken 7 days after influenza vaccination. Receptor source: an adult who received the influenza vaccine. The CDR3 runs from the conserved cysteine through the conserved F or W. Each record gives: V gene, D gene, J gene, clone size, CDR3 DNA, CDR3 protein. A D gene is named only where the DNA matches it firmly. Size values are once, few and many counts, or a class for expanded clones, and some rows have none.

v_gene: TRBV18
d_gene: -
j_gene: TRBJ2-7
abundance: -
CDR3nt: TGTGCCAGCTCAAGGGAGAACTACGAGCAGTACTTC
CDR3aa: CASSRENYEQYF

v_gene: TRBV28
d_gene: -
j_gene: TRBJ1-2
abundance: -
CDR3nt: TGTGCCAGCAGTTTAGGGGCCAGCCACTATGGCTACACCTTC
CDR3aa: CASSLGASHYGYTF

v_gene: TRBV25-1
d_gene: TRBD2
j_gene: TRBJ2-1
abundance: -
CDR3nt: TGTGCCAGCAGTGAATCCAAGCGGGGGGGATACAATGAGCAGTTCTTC
CDR3aa: CASSESKRGGYNEQFF

v_gene: TRBV18
d_gene: -
j_gene: TRBJ1-5
abundance: -
CDR3nt: TGTGCCAGCTCACCCCCAGGGGACTATAGCAATCAGCCCCAGCATTTT
CDR3aa: CASSPPGDYSNQPQHF

v_gene: TRBV7-9
d_gene: TRBD1
j_gene: TRBJ2-2
abundance: -
CDR3nt: TGTGCCAGCAGCCCGCCCGGGACAGGGGGAACCGGGGAGCTGTTTTTT
CDR3aa: CASSPPGTGGTGELFF

v_gene: TRBV5-4
d_gene: -
j_gene: TRBJ2-7
abundance: few
CDR3nt: TGTGCCAGCAGCTTGACAGGGACCTACGAGCAGTACTTC
CDR3aa: CASSLTGTYEQYF

v_gene: TRBV6-4
d_gene: TRBD2
j_gene: TRBJ2-1
abundance: -
CDR3nt: TGTGCCAGCAGTGAATTAGCGGGGGGTGGCTACAATGAGCAGTTCTTC
CDR3aa: CASSELAGGGYNEQFF

v_gene: TRBV7-7
d_gene: -
j_gene: TRBJ2-1
abundance: once
CDR3nt: TGTGCCAGCAGCTTAGGAAATAGCGGAGACAATGAGCAGTTCTTC
CDR3aa: CASSLGNSGDNEQFF

v_gene: TRBV6-5
d_gene: -
j_gene: TRBJ2-3
abundance: -
CDR3nt: TGTGCCAGCAGAAAGACAACCACAGATACGCAGTATTTT
CDR3aa: CASRKTTTDTQYF

v_gene: TRBV13
d_gene: -
j_gene: TRBJ1-3
abundance: -
CDR3nt: TGTGCCAGCAGCTTAACAGGCGCCTTAAACACCATATATTTT
CDR3aa: CASSLTGALNTIYF

v_gene: TRBV28
d_gene: TRBD2
j_gene: TRBJ2-1
abundance: -
CDR3nt: TGTGCCAGCAGTTTCCCTCGTTGGCGGGGGGCCCACAATGAGCAGTTCTTC
CDR3aa: CASSFPRWRGAHNEQFF

v_gene: TRBV6-5
d_gene: TRBD2
j_gene: TRBJ2-3
abundance: -
CDR3nt: TGTGCCAGTCACAGGGCGGGGGGCTCAGATACGCAGTATTTT
CDR3aa: CASHRAGGSDTQYF